What follows describes a single TCR beta chain. Methods used by the authors: Amplified reference gene primers provided the basis for estimating nucleated cell counts. Sequencing was performed with immunoSEQ multiplex PCR; in TCRdb, only in-frame clones are kept and a portion is missing. The D gene and trimming were derived from the DNA, and the V and J assignments and clone size from that table. Found here are about 130,000 clones, approximately 83% of them singletons; the top ten hold about 2.9%. This record belongs to a study of blood T cell repertoires in COVID-19. Study-wide background: Specimens from acute and convalescent COVID-19 originated in the United States, Italy and Spain.

The CDR3 consists of 14 residues. Germline V gene lookup returns CDR1 PRHDT and CDR2 FYEKMQ (reference sequence). The V and J ends lost 0 bases and 13 bases, in that order; junction bases with no gene match: 6. The clonotype comes from a woman older than 75 with acute or convalescent COVID-19. The V gene is TRBV13, the J gene TRBJ1-6, with TRBD1 identical over 7 bases. Sequenced input: peripheral blood. For the CDR3, the DNA is TGTGCCAGCAGCTTAGGAGGACAGGTAGCTCCCCTCCACTTT. Its translation is CASSLGGQVAPLHF.